The TCR beta chain under discussion was sequenced for a study of identical twins. The germline gives CDR1 SGHDN, CDR2 FVKESK. The CDR3 spans 14 residues. V lost 7 bases and J lost 14; bases outside the gene matches: 15. This clonotype was counted only a few times. A single record per CDR3 protein comes from TCRdb applying MiXCR to the 5' RACE reads. Among around 240,000 distinct CDR3 sequences listed, about 10% were seen once. This receptor was identified in a man aged 45-65 years in good health. Sequenced input: memory T cells sorted from blood. The rearrangement links TRBV14 to TRBJ2-5, with 11 bases matching TRBD1. The CDR3 DNA reads as TGTGCCAGCACGAGGAATATACCCGGACAGGGGGCTTACTTC. Translating it yields CASTRNIPGQGAYF.